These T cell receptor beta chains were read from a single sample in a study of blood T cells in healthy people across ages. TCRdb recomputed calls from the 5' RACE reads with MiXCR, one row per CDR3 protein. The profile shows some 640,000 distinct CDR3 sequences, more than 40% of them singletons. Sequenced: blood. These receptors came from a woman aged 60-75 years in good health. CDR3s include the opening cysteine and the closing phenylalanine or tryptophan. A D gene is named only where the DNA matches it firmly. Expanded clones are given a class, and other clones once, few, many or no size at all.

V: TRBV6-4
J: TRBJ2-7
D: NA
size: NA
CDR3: CASSSRVPNHATYEQYF
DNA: TGTGCCAGCTCGAGCCGGGTCCCCAACCACGCCACCTACGAGCAGTACTTC

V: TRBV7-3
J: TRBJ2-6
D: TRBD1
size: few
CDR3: CASSRGTAYGESGANVLTF
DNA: TGTGCCAGCAGCCGAGGGACAGCTTATGGGGAATCTGGGGCCAACGTCCTGACTTTC

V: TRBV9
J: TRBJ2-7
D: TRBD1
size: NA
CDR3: CASSEGTGGNEQYF
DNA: TGTGCCAGCAGCGAGGGGACAGGGGGCAACGAGCAGTACTTC

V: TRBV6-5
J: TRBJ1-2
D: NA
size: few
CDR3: CASSYSTRGGYTF
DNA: TGTGCCAGCAGTTACTCGACGCGCGGGGGCTACACCTTC

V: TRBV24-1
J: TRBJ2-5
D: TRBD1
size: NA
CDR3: CATSDFRGPGETQYF
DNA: TGTGCCACCAGTGATTTTAGGGGGCCGGGGGAGACCCAGTACTTC

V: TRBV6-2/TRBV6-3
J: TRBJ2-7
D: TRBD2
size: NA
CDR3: CASSYPLAVEQYF
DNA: TGTGCCAGCAGTTACCCACTAGCGGTCGAGCAGTACTTC

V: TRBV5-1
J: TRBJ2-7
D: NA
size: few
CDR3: CASSAAELSYEQYF
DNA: TGCGCCAGCAGCGCAGCGGAGCTCTCCTACGAGCAGTACTTC

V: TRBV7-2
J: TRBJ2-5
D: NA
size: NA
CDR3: CASSYRDNEQYF
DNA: TGTGCCAGCAGCTACCGGGACAATGAGCAGTACTTC

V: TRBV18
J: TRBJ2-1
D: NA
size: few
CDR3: CASSPQRGRATYNEQFF
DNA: TGTGCCAGCTCACCCCAAAGGGGCAGAGCTACCTACAATGAGCAGTTCTTC

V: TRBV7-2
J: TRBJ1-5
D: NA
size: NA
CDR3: CASSLEPAQPQHF
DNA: TGTGCCAGCAGCTTAGAGCCGGCTCAGCCCCAGCATTTT

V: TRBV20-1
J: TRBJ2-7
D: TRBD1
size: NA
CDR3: CSAFTGTDSAYEQYF
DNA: TGCAGTGCTTTCACTGGGACAGATTCTGCCTACGAGCAGTACTTC

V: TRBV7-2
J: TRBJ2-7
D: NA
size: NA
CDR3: CASSVRQAYEQYF
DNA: TGTGCCAGCAGCGTACGACAAGCCTACGAGCAGTACTTC

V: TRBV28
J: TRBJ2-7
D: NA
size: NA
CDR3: CASLGETSYEQYF
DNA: TGTGCCAGCTTGGGGGAAACCTCTTACGAGCAGTACTTC

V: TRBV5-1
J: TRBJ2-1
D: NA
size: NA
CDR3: CAGSLGVSITVINEQFF
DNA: TGCGCCGGCAGCTTGGGGGTCAGCATAACAGTCATCAATGAGCAGTTCTTC

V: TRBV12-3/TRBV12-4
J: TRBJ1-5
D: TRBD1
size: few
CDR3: CASRETGGSQPQHF
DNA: TGTGCCAGCAGAGAGACAGGGGGCAGTCAGCCCCAGCATTTT

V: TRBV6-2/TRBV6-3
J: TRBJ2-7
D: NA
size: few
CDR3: CASRSGYDLLEQYF
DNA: TGTGCCAGCCGTAGCGGATACGACCTCCTGGAGCAGTACTTC

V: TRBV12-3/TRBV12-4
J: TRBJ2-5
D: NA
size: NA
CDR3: CASSLGAYNEQYF
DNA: TGTGCCAGCAGTTTAGGGGCCTACAATGAGCAGTACTTC

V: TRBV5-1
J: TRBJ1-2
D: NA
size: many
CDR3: CASSSDSYGYTF
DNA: TGCGCCAGCAGCTCGGACAGCTATGGCTACACCTTC

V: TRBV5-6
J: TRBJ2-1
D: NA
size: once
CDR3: CASSRRTTQTYNEQFF
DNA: TGTGCCAGCAGCCGAAGGACTACCCAGACGTATAATGAGCAGTTCTTC

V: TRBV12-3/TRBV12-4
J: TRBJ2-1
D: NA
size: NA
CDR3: CASSLMWQGYNEQFF
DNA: TGTGCCAGCAGTTTGATGTGGCAGGGATACAATGAGCAGTTCTTC

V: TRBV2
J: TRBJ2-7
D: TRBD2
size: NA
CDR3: CASSLTDGRLVEQYF
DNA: TGTGCCAGCAGTTTAACGGACGGGAGGTTGGTCGAGCAGTACTTC

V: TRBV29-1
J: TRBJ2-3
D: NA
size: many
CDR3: CSVEVGSTDTQYF
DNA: TGCAGCGTTGAGGTTGGCAGCACAGATACGCAGTATTTT

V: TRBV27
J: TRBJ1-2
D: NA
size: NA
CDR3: CASNLSGDGYTF
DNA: TGTGCCAGCAATCTGTCAGGAGATGGCTACACCTTC

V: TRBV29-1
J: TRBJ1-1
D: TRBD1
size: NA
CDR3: CSVTDRGTEAFF
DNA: TGCAGCGTTACAGACAGGGGGACTGAAGCTTTCTTT

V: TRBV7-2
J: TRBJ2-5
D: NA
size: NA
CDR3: CASSHNRASQETQYF
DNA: TGTGCCAGCAGCCACAACAGGGCCTCTCAAGAGACCCAGTACTTC

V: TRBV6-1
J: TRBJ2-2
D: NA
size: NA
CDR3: CASSGKLWRELFF
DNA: TGTGCCAGCAGTGGCAAGTTGTGGAGGGAGCTGTTTTTT

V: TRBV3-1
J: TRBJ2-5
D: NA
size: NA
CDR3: CASSQVSSVWETQYF
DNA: TGTGCCAGCAGCCAAGTATCCAGCGTTTGGGAGACCCAGTACTTC

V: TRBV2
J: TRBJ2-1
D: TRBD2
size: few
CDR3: CASRTSASSYNEQFF
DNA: TGTGCCAGCCGAACTAGCGCTAGCTCCTACAATGAGCAGTTCTTC

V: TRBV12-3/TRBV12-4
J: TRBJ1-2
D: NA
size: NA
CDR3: CASSSRDGYTF
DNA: TGTGCCAGCAGTTCCAGGGATGGCTACACCTTC